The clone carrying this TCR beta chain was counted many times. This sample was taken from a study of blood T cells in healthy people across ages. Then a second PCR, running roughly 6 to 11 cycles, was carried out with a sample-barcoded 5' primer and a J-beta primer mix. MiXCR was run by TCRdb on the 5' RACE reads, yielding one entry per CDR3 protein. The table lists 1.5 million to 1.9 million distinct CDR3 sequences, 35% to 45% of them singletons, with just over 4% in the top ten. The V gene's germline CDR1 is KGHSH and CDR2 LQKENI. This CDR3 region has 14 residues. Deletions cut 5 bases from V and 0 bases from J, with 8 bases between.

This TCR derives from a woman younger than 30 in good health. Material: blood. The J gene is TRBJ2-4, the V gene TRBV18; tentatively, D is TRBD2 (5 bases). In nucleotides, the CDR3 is TGTGCCAGCTCAGACGGACTAGCCAAAAACATTCAGTACTTC. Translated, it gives CASSDGLAKNIQYF.